This TCR beta chain comes out of a study of blood T cell repertoires in COVID-19. Study overall: Specimens from acute and convalescent COVID-19 originated in the United States, Italy and Spain.

Sequenced by immunoSEQ multiplex PCR; TCRdb stores in-frame clones only, minus some. The sample carries over 35,000 clones, around 85% recorded once. Trimming cost V 4 bases and J 2 bases; bases outside gene matches: 13. Germline V gene sequence: CDR1 SEHNR, CDR2 FQNEAQ (reference sequence). The CDR3 spans 19 residues. In its sample, this clone was seen a few times. The chain couples TRBV7-9 to TRBJ2-3; 12 bases match TRBD2. Sequenced material: peripheral blood. This TCR derives from a human donor in a cohort sampled during active COVID-19. The CDR3 spells CASSSNLRTSGAYTDTQYF. DNA of the CDR3: TGTGCCAGCAGCTCCAACCTGAGGACTAGCGGGGCATACACAGATACGCAGTATTTT.